What follows are 6 T cell receptor beta chains derived from one specimen sequenced in a study of spatial heterogeneity in lung cancer. General study points: Tumor mutation counts were tracked by expanded intratumoral alpha and beta TCR counts.

Time point noted: sample taken at primary tumor resection. TCRdb redid the calling of the 5' RACE reads with MiXCR, one entry per CDR3 protein. The data show about 2,600 distinct CDR3 sequences, more than 7% seen once. These receptors' antigens are unknown. The sequenced sample was lung tumor tissue, obtained at surgery. The receptors shown here come from a male donor with early-stage non-small cell lung cancer.

Within the sample, this clonotype is medium-sized (0.01 to 0.1%). CDR3 in amino acids: CASSLGRELFQFF. CDR3 in DNA: TGTGCCAGCAGCTTGGGGCGGGAGTTGTTCCAGTTCTTC. The chain links TRBV5-6 to TRBJ2-1, with TRBD2 matching 7 bases. This CDR3 is 13 amino acids long. V lost 0 bases, J lost 13 bases, and 7 bases stayed unmatched. CDR1 and CDR2 (germline): SGHDT, YYEEEE.

By share, this clonotype ranks as medium-sized. The rearrangement uses TRBV6-5 and TRBJ1-3, with D maybe TRBD1 (5 bases). Trimming cost V 6 bases and J 0 bases, with 9 bases left between them. The CDR3 length is 14 residues. Germline lookup yields CDR1 MNHEY and CDR2 SVGAGI. DNA for the CDR3: TGTGCCAGCAGCCGGGGGGGCTCTGGAAACACCATATATTTT. This encodes CASSRGGSGNTIYF.

The gene calls are TRBV30 and TRBJ2-7; possible D gene TRBD2, 6 bases. From germline, CDR1 is GTSNPN and CDR2 SVGIG (reference sequence). V was trimmed by 4 bases and J by 11 bases, leaving 18 bases between them. This CDR3 region has 12 residues. DNA of the CDR3: TGTGCCTGGACTATGGGCCAGGGCGGGGAGTACTTC. Residues: CAWTMGQGGEYF. The whole variable domain, filled in from reference TRBV30 and TRBJ2-7, reads SQTIHQWPATLVQPVGSPLSLECTVEGTSNPNLYWYRQAAGRGLQLLFYSVGIGQISSEVPQNLSASRPQDRQFILSSKKLLLSDSGFYLCAWTMGQGGEYFGPGTRLTVT.

Judged by abundance, this clonotype is hyperexpanded (1% or more). The chain uses TRBV28 and TRBJ2-3, with D unresolved. CDR1 is MDHEN, CDR2 SYDVKM, per germline. The V and J ends lost 7 bases and 0 bases respectively, with 8 bases between them. This CDR3 has 13 amino acids. The DNA for the CDR3 is TGTGCCAGCATCCCTCCTAGCACAGATACGCAGTATTTT. It is translated as CASIPPSTDTQYF.

This clonotype turned up a few times. The chain links TRBV29-1 to TRBJ2-5; no clear D. Per germline, CDR1 SQVTM and CDR2 ANQGSEA. The CDR3 extends over 12 amino acids. V gave up 4 bases and J gave up 4 bases, with 10 bases separating them. The CDR3 here is CSVVGQRETQYF. The CDR3, as DNA: TGCAGCGTTGTAGGGCAGAGAGAGACCCAGTACTTC.

The table lists this clonotype with a few counts. J is TRBJ2-7 and V is TRBV3-1, with D possibly TRBD2 on 5 matching bases. Germline assignment: CDR1 LGHDT and CDR2 YNNKEL (reference sequence). The V end was cut by 3 bases, the J end by 6 bases, with 15 bases between. This CDR3 has 14 amino acids. The DNA of the CDR3 is TGTGCCAGCAGCCAGGACTCAGGCCGTAGCGAGCAGTACTTC. Encoded protein: CASSQDSGRSEQYF.